This T cell receptor beta chain was identified in a study of blood T cell repertoires in COVID-19. The CDR3 length is 13 residues. V was pared by 3 bases and J by 0 bases, with 5 bases between. Germline V CDR1 and CDR2: LNHDA, SQIVND (reference sequence). Per the original methods: From reference gene primer amplification, estimates of nucleated cell counts were derived. Produced via immunoSEQ multiplex PCR; TCRdb's table is partial and in-frame only. That table furnishes V, J and clone size, whereas the DNA furnished D and trimming. The sample consists of under 300,000 clones, 81% of them appearing once.

This receptor was identified in a woman aged 55-69 years with active or convalescent COVID-19. V and J are TRBV19 and TRBJ1-1; D is undetermined. The sample consisted of peripheral blood. CDR3 residues: CASSMGMNTEAFF. The CDR3 region has the DNA TGTGCCAGTAGTATGGGCATGAACACTGAAGCTTTCTTT. Based on the CDR3 plus reference TRBV19 and TRBJ1-1, the full variable domain is DGGITQSPKYLFRKEGQNVTLSCEQNLNHDAMYWYRQDPGQGLRLIYYSQIVNDFQKGDIAEGYSVSREKKESFPLTVTSAQKNPTAFYLCASSMGMNTEAFFGQGTRLTVV.